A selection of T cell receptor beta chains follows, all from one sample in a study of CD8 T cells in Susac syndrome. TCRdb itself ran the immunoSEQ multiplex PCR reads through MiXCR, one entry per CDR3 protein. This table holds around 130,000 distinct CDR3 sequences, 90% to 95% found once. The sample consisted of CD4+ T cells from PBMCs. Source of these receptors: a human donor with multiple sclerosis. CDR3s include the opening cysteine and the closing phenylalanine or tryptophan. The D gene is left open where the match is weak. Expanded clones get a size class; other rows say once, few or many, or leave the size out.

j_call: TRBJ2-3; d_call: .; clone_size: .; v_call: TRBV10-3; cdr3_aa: CAISELGRFKDTQYF; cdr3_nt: TGTGCCATCAGTGAGTTAGGCAGATTTAAAGATACGCAGTATTTT
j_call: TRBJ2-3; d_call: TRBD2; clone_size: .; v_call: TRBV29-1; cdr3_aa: CSVDKTSGTTDTQYF; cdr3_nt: TGCAGCGTTGATAAGACTAGCGGGACTACAGATACGCAGTATTTT
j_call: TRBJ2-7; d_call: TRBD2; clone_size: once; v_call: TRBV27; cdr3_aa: CASRGLAGVDEQYF; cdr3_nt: TGTGCCAGCAGGGGACTAGCGGGAGTTGACGAGCAGTACTTC
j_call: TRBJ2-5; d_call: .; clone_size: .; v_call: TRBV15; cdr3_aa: CATSRGKETQYF; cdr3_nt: TGTGCCACCAGCAGGGGAAAGGAGACCCAGTACTTC
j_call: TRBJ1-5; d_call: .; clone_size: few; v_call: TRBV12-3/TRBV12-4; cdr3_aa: CASTVNQPQHF; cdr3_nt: TGTGCCAGCACCGTAAATCAGCCCCAGCATTTT
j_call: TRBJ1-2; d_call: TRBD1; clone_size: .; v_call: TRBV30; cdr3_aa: CAWRALLTGGGYGYTF; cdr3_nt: TGTGCCTGGAGAGCCCTCTTAACAGGGGGCGGCTATGGCTACACCTTC
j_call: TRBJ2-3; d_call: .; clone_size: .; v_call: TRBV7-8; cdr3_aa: CASSFVAGTDTQYF; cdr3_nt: TGTGCCAGCAGCTTTGTAGCGGGCACAGATACGCAGTATTTT
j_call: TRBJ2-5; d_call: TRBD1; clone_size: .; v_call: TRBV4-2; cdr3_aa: CASRSKTGSKTQYF; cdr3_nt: TGTGCCAGCAGAAGTAAGACAGGGAGCAAGACCCAGTACTTC
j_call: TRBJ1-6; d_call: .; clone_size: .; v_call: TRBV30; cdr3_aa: CAWKYETRQNSPLHF; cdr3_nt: TGTGCCTGGAAATATGAAACTAGACAGAATTCACCCCTCCACTTT
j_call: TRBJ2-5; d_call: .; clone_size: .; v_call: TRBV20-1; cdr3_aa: CSAAGDLDWETQYF; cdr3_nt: TGCAGTGCTGCCGGGGACCTTGATTGGGAGACCCAGTACTTC
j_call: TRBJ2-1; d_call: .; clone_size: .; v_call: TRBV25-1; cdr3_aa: CASSDRRGLPSYNEQFF; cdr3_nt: TGTGCCAGCTCCGACAGGAGGGGTCTCCCCTCCTACAATGAGCAGTTCTTC
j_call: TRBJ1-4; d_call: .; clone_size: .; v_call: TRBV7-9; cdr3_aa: CASSFRGTNEKLFF; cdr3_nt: TGTGCCAGCAGCTTCAGGGGAACTAATGAAAAACTGTTTTTT
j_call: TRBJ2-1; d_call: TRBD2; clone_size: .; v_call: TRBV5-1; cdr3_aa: CASQTSRDNEQFF; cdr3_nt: TGCGCCAGCCAGACTAGCCGGGACAATGAGCAGTTCTTC
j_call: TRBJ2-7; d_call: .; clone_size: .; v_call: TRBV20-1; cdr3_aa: CSASDHEQYF; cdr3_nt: TGCAGTGCTTCTGATCACGAGCAGTACTTC
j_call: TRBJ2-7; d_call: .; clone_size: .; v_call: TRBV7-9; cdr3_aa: CASSSTPLDRAYEQYF; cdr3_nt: TGTGCCAGCAGCTCTACTCCCCTGGACAGAGCCTACGAGCAGTACTTC
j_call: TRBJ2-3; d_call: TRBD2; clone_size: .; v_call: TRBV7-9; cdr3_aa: CASSSKGRGSTDTQYF; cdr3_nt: TGTGCCAGCAGCTCGAAGGGGAGGGGTTCCACAGATACGCAGTATTTT
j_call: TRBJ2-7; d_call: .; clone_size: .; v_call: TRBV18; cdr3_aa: CASSGTLYEQYF; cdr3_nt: TGTGCCAGCTCAGGGACACTCTACGAGCAGTACTTC
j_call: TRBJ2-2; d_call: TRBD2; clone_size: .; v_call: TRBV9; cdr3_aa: CASSATSGPGQGELFF; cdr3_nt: TGTGCCAGCAGCGCGACTAGCGGGCCCGGTCAGGGGGAGCTGTTTTTT
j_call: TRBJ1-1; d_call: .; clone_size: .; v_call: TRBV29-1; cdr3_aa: CSAGRTNTEAFF; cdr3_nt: TGCAGCGCCGGACGCACCAACACTGAAGCTTTCTTT
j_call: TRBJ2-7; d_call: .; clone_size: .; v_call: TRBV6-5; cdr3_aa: CASSSTGYYEQYF; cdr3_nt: TGTGCCAGCAGTTCCACAGGGTACTACGAGCAGTACTTC
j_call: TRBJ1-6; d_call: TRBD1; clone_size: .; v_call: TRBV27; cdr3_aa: CASSSLKPGQYYSPLHF; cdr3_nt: TGTGCCAGCAGTTCGCTCAAACCGGGACAGTATTATTCACCCCTCCACTTT
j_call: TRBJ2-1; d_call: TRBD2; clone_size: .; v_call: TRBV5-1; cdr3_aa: CASSLRSSGRDYNEQFF; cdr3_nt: TGCGCCAGCAGCTTGCGGTCTAGCGGGAGGGACTACAATGAGCAGTTCTTC
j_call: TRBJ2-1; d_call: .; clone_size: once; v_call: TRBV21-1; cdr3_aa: CASSKERAGGSNEQFF; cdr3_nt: TGTGCCAGCAGCAAAGAACGAGCGGGAGGATCTAATGAGCAGTTCTTC
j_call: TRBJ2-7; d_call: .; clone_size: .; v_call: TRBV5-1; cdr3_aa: CASSFRQSDEQYF; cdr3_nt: TGCGCCAGCAGCTTCAGACAGTCCGACGAGCAGTACTTC
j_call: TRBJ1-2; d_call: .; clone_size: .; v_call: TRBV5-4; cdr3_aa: CASSLGLEGSNYGYTF; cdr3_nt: TGTGCCAGCAGCTTGGGATTGGAGGGAAGTAACTATGGCTACACCTTC
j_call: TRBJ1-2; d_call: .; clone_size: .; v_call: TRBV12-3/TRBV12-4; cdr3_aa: CASSYYRANYGYTF; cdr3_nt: TGTGCCAGCAGTTATTACAGGGCTAACTATGGCTACACCTTC
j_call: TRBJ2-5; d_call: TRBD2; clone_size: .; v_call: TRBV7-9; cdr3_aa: CASSLSKRGGWETQYF; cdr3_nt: TGTGCCAGCAGCTTATCAAAACGGGGGGGCTGGGAGACCCAGTACTTC
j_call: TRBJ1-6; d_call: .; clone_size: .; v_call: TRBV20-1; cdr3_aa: CSARGQGNNSPLHF; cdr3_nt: TGCAGTGCTAGAGGGCAGGGTAATAATTCACCCCTCCACTTT
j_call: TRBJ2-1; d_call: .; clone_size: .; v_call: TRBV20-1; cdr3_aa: CSAHQDDNGQFF; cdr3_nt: TGCAGTGCTCACCAGGACGACAATGGGCAGTTCTTC
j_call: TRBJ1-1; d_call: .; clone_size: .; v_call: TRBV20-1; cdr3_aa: CSASEGRDTEAFF; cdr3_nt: TGCAGTGCTAGCGAGGGGAGGGACACTGAAGCTTTCTTT
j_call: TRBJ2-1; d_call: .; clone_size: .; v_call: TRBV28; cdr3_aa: CASRERRGGYNEQFF; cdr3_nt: TGTGCCAGCAGAGAAAGGCGGGGCGGGTACAATGAGCAGTTCTTC
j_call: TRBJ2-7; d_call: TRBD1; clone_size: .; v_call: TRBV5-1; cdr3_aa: CASSLAGTGLTYEQYF; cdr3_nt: TGCGCCAGCAGCTTGGCCGGGACAGGGCTGACCTACGAGCAGTACTTC
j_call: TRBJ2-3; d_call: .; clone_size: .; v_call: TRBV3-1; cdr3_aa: CASSPALTDTQYF; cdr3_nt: TGTGCCAGCAGCCCGGCCCTCACAGATACGCAGTATTTT
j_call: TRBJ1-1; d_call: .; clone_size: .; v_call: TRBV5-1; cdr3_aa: CASSFRGHENTEAFF; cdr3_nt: TGCGCCAGCAGCTTTCGGGGACACGAGAACACTGAAGCTTTCTTT
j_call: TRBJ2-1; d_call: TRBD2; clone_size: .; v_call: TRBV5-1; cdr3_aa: CASSKTSGSNEQFF; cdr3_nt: TGCGCCAGCAGCAAGACTAGCGGGAGCAATGAGCAGTTCTTC
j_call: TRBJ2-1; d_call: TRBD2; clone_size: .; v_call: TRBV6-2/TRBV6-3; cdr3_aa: CASSYKASGASYNEQFF; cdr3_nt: TGTGCCAGCAGTTACAAGGCTAGCGGGGCCTCCTACAATGAGCAGTTCTTC
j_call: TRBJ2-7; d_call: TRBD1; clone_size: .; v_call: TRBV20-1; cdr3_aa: CSAMPGTGYTPFGYEQYF; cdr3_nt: TGCAGTGCTATGCCCGGGACAGGGTATACTCCATTCGGCTACGAGCAGTACTTC
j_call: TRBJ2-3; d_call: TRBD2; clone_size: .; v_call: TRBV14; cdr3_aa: CASSPETSIADTQYF; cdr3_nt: TGTGCCAGCAGCCCGGAGACTAGCATCGCAGATACGCAGTATTTT
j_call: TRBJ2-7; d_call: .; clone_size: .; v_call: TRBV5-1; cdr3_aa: CASMANYEQYF; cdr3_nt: TGCGCCAGCATGGCCAACTACGAGCAGTACTTC
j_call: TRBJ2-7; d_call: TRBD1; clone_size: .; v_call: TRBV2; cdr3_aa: CASGEGQGVYEQYF; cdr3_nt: TGTGCCAGCGGGGAGGGACAGGGAGTCTACGAGCAGTACTTC
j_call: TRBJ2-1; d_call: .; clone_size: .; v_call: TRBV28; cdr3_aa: CAVGEQFF; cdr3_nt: TGTGCCGTGGGTGAGCAGTTCTTC
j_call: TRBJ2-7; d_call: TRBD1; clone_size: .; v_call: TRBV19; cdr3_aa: CASSPRTGGGEQYF; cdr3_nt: TGTGCCAGTAGTCCCCGGACAGGGGGGGGAGAGCAGTACTTC